Sequencing of this T cell receptor (beta chain) was carried out in a study of Ad26.COV2.S vaccination and SARS-CoV-2 variants. Study at large: Participant was drawn from the COV1001 Ad26.COV2.S trial arm.

As to treatment: about 20 received Ad26.COV2.S at low or high dose, single or two shots; about 5 received placebo; per-sample allocation not given. Specimens were obtained on day 63 following the first vaccine or placebo injection. Details on this clone: As yet, its antigen is unknown.

V was shortened by 5 bases and J by 4 bases, with 10 bases between the two germline ends. Germline CDR1 and CDR2: KGHDR and SFDVKD. This CDR3 has 13 residues. TCRdb keeps only in-frame clones here, not all; method: immunoSEQ multiplex PCR. The top ten clones hold less than 15% of a sample with around 400,000 clones, approximately 92% of them seen once. Overall study results and limits: The authors reported substantial breadth in spike-specific CD8+ and CD4+ T cell responses after vaccination.

The V and J genes are TRBV24-1 and TRBJ2-5; the D gene is possibly TRBD1 (5 bases). The sequence was obtained from a person between 18 and 60 years old who received the Ad26.COV2.S COVID-19 vaccine or a placebo. The material was peripheral blood, obtained in a trial of Ad26.COV2.S vaccine versus placebo. The CDR3 here is CATSVTGGETQYF. CDR3 nucleotides: TGTGCCACCAGTGTTACAGGCGGAGAGACCCAGTACTTC.